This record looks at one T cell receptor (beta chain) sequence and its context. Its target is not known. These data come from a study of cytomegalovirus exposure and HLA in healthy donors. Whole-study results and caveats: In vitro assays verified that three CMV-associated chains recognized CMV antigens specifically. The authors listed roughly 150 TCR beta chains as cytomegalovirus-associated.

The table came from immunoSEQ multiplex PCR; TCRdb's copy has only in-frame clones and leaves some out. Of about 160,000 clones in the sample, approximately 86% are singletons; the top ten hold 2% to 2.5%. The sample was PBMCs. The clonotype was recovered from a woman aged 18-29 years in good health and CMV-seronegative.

The CDR3 DNA reads TGTGCCTGGAGTCAGAAAGAGACCCAGTACTTC. Translation gives CAWSQKETQYF. This chain links TRBV30 with TRBJ2-5; no definite D call. V lost 2 bases to trimming and J lost 3 bases, with 4 bases between them. CDR3 length: 11 residues. Germline V CDR1 and CDR2: GTSNPN, SVGIG (reference sequence).